These T cell receptor beta chains were read from a single sample in a study of response to subunit inactivated influenza vaccine. TCRdb ran MiXCR on the RT-PCR reads and lists one entry per CDR3 protein. The sample lists about 540,000 distinct CDR3 sequences, around 25% occurring once. These sequences were also reported in another study, on T cells expressing NK-cell markers.

Sequencing used CD4+ T cells sorted from PBMCs, obtained approximately 13 days after vaccination. These receptors originate from a man aged 45 to 65 who received an inactivated influenza vaccine. Each CDR3 is given with its conserved first and last residue. The D gene is left open where the match is weak. Size tells how often a clone was seen (once, few, many) or the class of an expanded clone, and some rows leave it out.

. | TRBJ2-2 | TRBV3-1 | . | CASSQMTLRGTGELFF | TGTGCCAGCAGCCAAATGACACTTCGCGGCACCGGGGAGCTGTTTTTT
TRBD1 | TRBJ1-2 | TRBV19 | once | CASSVRTGAQLNYGYTF | TGTGCCAGTTCCGTCCGGACAGGCGCACAATTAAACTATGGCTACACCTTC
. | TRBJ2-1 | TRBV24-1 | few | CATSGLGLGKSYNEQFF | TGTGCCACCAGTGGATTGGGCCTGGGCAAATCCTACAATGAGCAGTTCTTC
TRBD1 | TRBJ2-1 | TRBV7-2 | few | CASSFPDRANEQFF | TGTGCCAGCAGCTTCCCGGACAGGGCCAATGAGCAGTTCTTC
. | TRBJ2-7 | TRBV7-9 | . | CASSLLLAGSYEQYF | TGTGCCAGCAGCTTACTGTTGGCAGGCTCCTACGAGCAGTACTTC
. | TRBJ1-5 | TRBV29-1 | . | CSVGAGGDQPQHF | TGCAGCGTTGGGGCCGGGGGGGATCAGCCCCAGCATTTT
. | TRBJ2-7 | TRBV20-1 | . | CSAPRNRGLYEQYF | TGCAGTGCCCCACGGAATAGGGGCCTCTACGAGCAGTACTTC
. | TRBJ1-1 | TRBV7-3 | . | CASSPGEITEAFF | TGTGCCAGCAGTCCAGGTGAAATCACTGAAGCTTTCTTT
. | TRBJ2-3 | TRBV15 | . | CATSSPRESTDTQYF | TGTGCCACCAGCAGCCCCCGGGAAAGCACAGATACGCAGTATTTT
TRBD2 | TRBJ2-1 | TRBV5-1 | . | CASSLVLASGNNEQFF | TGCGCCAGCAGCTTGGTTTTGGCTAGCGGCAACAATGAGCAGTTCTTC
TRBD1 | TRBJ2-6 | TRBV11-2 | few | CASSPGQGFGANVLTF | TGTGCCAGCAGCCCAGGACAGGGTTTTGGGGCCAACGTCCTGACTTTC
TRBD1 | TRBJ1-2 | TRBV10-3 | . | CAISVQTGPNYGYTF | TGTGCCATCAGTGTGCAGACAGGGCCAAACTATGGCTACACCTTC
. | TRBJ2-1 | TRBV7-2 | many | CASSLSRDSFNEQFF | TGTGCCAGCAGCTTAAGCAGGGATTCGTTCAATGAGCAGTTCTTC
. | TRBJ1-6 | TRBV7-9 | . | CASSHRESNSPLHF | TGTGCCAGCAGCCACCGGGAAAGTAATTCACCCCTCCACTTT
. | TRBJ2-5 | TRBV14 | . | CASSQDPRKLYF | TGTGCCAGCAGCCAAGATCCCCGTAAACTGTACTTC
. | TRBJ2-1 | TRBV28 | few | CASSLANSYNEQFF | TGTGCCAGCAGCCTGGCTAACTCCTACAATGAGCAGTTCTTC
TRBD2 | TRBJ2-5 | TRBV29-1 | . | CSALPGGLAGSETQYF | TGCAGCGCACTCCCGGGGGGACTAGCGGGATCAGAGACCCAGTACTTC
. | TRBJ2-3 | TRBV6-5 | few | CASSLGNSKDTQYF | TGTGCCAGCAGTTTAGGGAACTCAAAAGATACGCAGTATTTT
. | TRBJ1-2 | TRBV12-3/TRBV12-4 | few | CASNKRGRNYGYTF | TGTGCCAGCAACAAGAGGGGCAGGAACTATGGCTACACCTTC
TRBD2 | TRBJ2-5 | TRBV29-1 | . | CSGKAGGLETQYF | TGCAGCGGGAAAGCGGGGGGGCTGGAGACCCAGTACTTC
. | TRBJ2-3 | TRBV10-3 | few | CAIRQGPSTDTQYF | TGTGCCATCAGACAAGGACCTTCCACAGATACGCAGTATTTT
TRBD1 | TRBJ1-5 | TRBV7-9 | . | CASSSGTGPNQPQHF | TGTGCCAGCAGCTCCGGGACAGGGCCCAATCAGCCCCAGCATTTT
. | TRBJ2-5 | TRBV25-1 | few | CASSESVKTQYF | TGTGCCAGCAGTGAATCAGTGAAGACCCAGTACTTC
. | TRBJ2-3 | TRBV4-2 | . | CASSQDFREADTQYF | TGTGCCAGCAGCCAAGATTTTAGGGAGGCAGATACGCAGTATTTT
. | TRBJ2-2 | TRBV7-6 | . | CASSIDLSGELFF | TGTGCCAGCAGCATCGATCTCTCCGGGGAGCTGTTTTTT
. | TRBJ1-3 | TRBV6-1 | . | CASSPRGPSSGNTIYF | TGTGCCAGCAGCCCCCGCGGGCCAAGCTCTGGAAACACCATATATTTT
TRBD2 | TRBJ2-5 | TRBV20-1 | . | CSATTRLAPGGAQYF | TGCAGTGCTACAACGCGACTAGCGCCCGGCGGGGCCCAGTACTTC
TRBD1 | TRBJ2-7 | TRBV9 | . | CASSVAAGQGGSEQYF | TGTGCCAGCAGCGTGGCTGCGGGACAGGGAGGGAGCGAGCAGTACTTC
TRBD2 | TRBJ2-1 | TRBV9 | . | CASSSQPGTTYNEQFF | TGTGCCAGCAGCTCTCAACCGGGGACTACCTACAATGAGCAGTTCTTC
TRBD2 | TRBJ2-7 | TRBV10-3 | . | CATHGLAGGEQYF | TGTGCCACCCACGGACTAGCGGGGGGCGAGCAGTACTTC